This T cell receptor (beta chain) was recorded in a study of T-cell reconstitution after alpha-beta-depleted transplantation in children listed by TCRdb under 2016. About the study as a whole: T-cell immune reconstitution after TCRalphabeta/CD19-depleted allogeneic hematopoietic cell transplantation in children was quantitatively tracked in the study by means of TCR repertoire profiling.

The library was built by means of PCR. Instrument on record: Illumina HiSeq 2500. TCR library preparation used molecular barcoding, with unique molecular identifiers applied to normalize quantification of the TCRbeta repertoire. Clones were called with MiXCR by TCRdb after fastp trimmed the public reads at Q25, and only in-frame beta chains were retained. Merged by CDR3 protein, the rows form single entries marked with the most common genes and DNA. Within this sample are about 500,000 distinct CDR3 sequences, with about 30% of them counted one time only. The top ten constitute around 2.5% of the sample. As encoded in the germline V gene, CDR1 is LGHNA while CDR2 is YSLEER. The CDR3, from cysteine to phenylalanine, totals 15 residues. The read is trimmed to its CDR3 DNA, 45 bases read in frame from base 1. Between the V and J ends, shortened by 3 bases and 9 bases respectively, the junction contains 18 bases.

Details on this clonotype: Its specific antigen is unknown. Base qualities were left out, and no much larger clone turns up one base away.

The chain was built from TRBV4-3 and TRBJ2-1; the D gene remains uncertain. This TCR was recovered from a human donor who donated a stem cell graft to a child with aplastic anemia. Sequences were derived from PBMCs from the stem cell graft donor, sampled from the stem cell graft. The DNA sequence is as follows: TGCGCCAGCAGCCAGGACGGGTGGCCCGGCAGTGAGCAGTTCTTC. Translated, it reads CASSQDGWPGSEQFF.